The 28 T cell receptor beta chains below come from one sample, sequenced in a study of cytomegalovirus exposure and HLA in healthy donors (dated by TCRdb to about 2017). The method behind the library was the immunoSEQ multiplex PCR assay. For the multiplex PCR, a mixture combining 60 forward primers for TCR Vbeta segments and 13 reverse primers for TCR Jbeta segments was used. TCRdb stores this immuneACCESS table with in-frame sequences only. Part of the clones is absent; in the studies checked, under half of the shortfall reflects unresolved V genes, and no reason is known for the rest. This sample's clone table shows more than 85,000 clones. About 5.5% of the sample rests with the top ten. The sample was PBMCs. Every receptor here comes from a girl aged 5-17 years in good health and CMV-seropositive.

The chain employs TRBV5-5 and TRBJ1-1, with D tentatively TRBD1 (6 bases). Germline-derived CDR1 and CDR2 are SGHKS and YYEKEE (reference sequence). V was shortened by 0 bases and J by 1 base, with 13 bases between the two germline ends. The length of the CDR3 is 16 residues. CDR3 nucleotide sequence: TGTGCCAGCAGCTTGGTCGCGGTCAGGGGGAACACTGAAGCTTTCTTT. It yields the protein CASSLVAVRGNTEAFF.

The chain recombines TRBV28 with TRBJ1-1; the D gene is possibly TRBD1 (5 bases). Germline values: CDR1 MDHEN, CDR2 SYDVKM. Deletions cut 4 bases from V and 1 base from J, with 10 bases between. This CDR3 region has 14 residues. This chain's CDR3 is CASSWGGENTEAFF. CDR3 sequence (DNA): TGTGCCAGCAGTTGGGGGGGGGAGAACACTGAAGCTTTCTTT.

This chain joins TRBV11-3 and TRBJ2-5, with D tentatively TRBD1 (6 bases). Trimming cost V 4 bases and J 4 bases, with 19 bases left between them. The CDR3 consists of 16 residues. CDR1 is SGHNT and CDR2 is YENEEA in the germline V gene. Here the CDR3 reads CASSSPLDEGGETQYF. The DNA for the CDR3 is TGTGCCAGCAGCTCACCTTTGGATGAAGGGGGAGAGACCCAGTACTTC.

The J gene is TRBJ1-2, the V gene TRBV4-1, with 10 bases fitting TRBD1. The CDR3 is made up of 16 amino acids. The V segment lost 5 bases and the J segment 3 bases; nucleotides outside the gene matches: 9. Germline V gives CDR1 MGHRA, CDR2 YSYEKL. The CDR3 here is CASSIRQGAIDYGYTF. CDR3 in DNA: TGCGCCAGCAGCATTCGACAGGGGGCGATTGACTATGGCTACACCTTC.

This sequence joins TRBV2 and TRBJ2-6; D not certain. The CDR3 is 15 residues long. CDR1 is SNHLY and CDR2 is FYNNEI in the germline V gene. The germline V and J ends were trimmed by 6 bases and 0 bases, with 9 bases remaining between them. In DNA form, the CDR3 reads TGTGCCAGCAGCAGCCCGGGCTCTGGGGCCAACGTCCTGACTTTC. It codes for CASSSPGSGANVLTF.

The chain carries TRBV5-1 and TRBJ2-1; the match to TRBD2 covers 9 bases. Germline CDR1 and CDR2: SGHRS and YFSETQ. The length of the CDR3 is 14 residues. J gave up 10 bases and V 2 bases, and 7 bases lay outside the gene matches. Written as DNA, the CDR3 is TGCGCCAGCAGCTTTGGCGGGGGGGCGGACGAGCAGTTCTTC. Its translation is CASSFGGGADEQFF.

V and J are TRBV14 and TRBJ2-7; D perhaps matches TRBD1 (5 bases). CDR1 is SGHDN, CDR2 FVKESK, per germline. The CDR3 runs to 15 residues. Trimming removed 2 bases at V and 3 bases at J, with 14 bases between. The CDR3 region has the DNA TGTGCCAGCAGCCAAAAACCCGGACAATTCTACGAGCAGTACGTC. Its protein product is CASSQKPGQFYEQYV.

The V gene is TRBV4-1, the J gene TRBJ1-1, with D hard to call. Trimming left V 0 bases short and J 2 bases short, with 10 bases between. CDR3 length equals 15 residues. Germline CDR1 is MGHRA and CDR2 is YSYEKL. CDR3 sequence reads: CASSQDLRLNTEAFF. The CDR3 nucleotides are TGCGCCAGCAGCCAAGATTTACGACTAAACACTGAAGCTTTCTTT.

The rearrangement links TRBV6-5 to TRBJ2-1, with 8 bases matching TRBD1. Trimming took 5 bases from V and 3 from J; bases not matched to a gene: 3. This CDR3 is built from 14 residues. Germline loops: CDR1 MNHEY, CDR2 SVGAGI. In DNA form, the CDR3 reads TGTGCCAGCAGTAGAGGACAGGGCTACAATGAGCAGTTCTTC. This codes for CASSRGQGYNEQFF.

V usage is TRBV28 and J usage is TRBJ2-7; D is perhaps TRBD1 (5 bases). Trimming pared 6 bases from V and 3 bases from J, leaving 18 bases between. Germline V gene lookup returns CDR1 MDHEN and CDR2 SYDVKM. There are 15 residues in the CDR3. CDR3 in amino acids: CASSSPERGVYEQYV. CDR3 nucleotides: TGTGCCAGCAGCTCCCCCGAAAGGGGTGTCTACGAGCAGTACGTC.

The J gene is TRBJ2-1, the V gene TRBV7-9; D gene unclear. V lost 5 bases and J 9 bases, leaving 17 bases between the germline ends. The germline gives CDR1 SEHNR, CDR2 FQNEAQ (reference sequence). The CDR3 has 14 amino acids. CDR3 sequence reads: CASSPVLIAPEQFF. The CDR3, as DNA: TGTGCCAGCAGCCCAGTTCTGATAGCACCTGAGCAGTTCTTC. Combining the CDR3 with reference TRBV7-9 and TRBJ2-1 gives the whole variable domain DTGVSQNPRHKITKRGQNVTFRCDPISEHNRLYWYRQTLGQGPEFLTYFQNEAQLEKSRLLSDRFSAERPKGSFSTLEIQRTEQGDSAMYLCASSPVLIAPEQFFGPGTRLTVL.

CDR3 residues: CAWSPGTMAQETQYF. CDR3 DNA: TGTGCCTGGAGTCCCGGGACTATGGCCCAAGAGACCCAGTACTTC. The chain carries TRBV30 and TRBJ2-5; 7 bases agree with TRBD2. The CDR3 covers 15 residues. CDR1 is GTSNPN, CDR2 SVGIG, per germline (reference sequence). Trimming cost V 2 bases and J 1 base; bases outside gene matches: 7.

The V gene is TRBV6-5, the J gene TRBJ1-4; no reliable D call. CDR3 length: 15 residues. In germline, CDR1 is MNHEY, CDR2 SVGAGI. Trimming removed 4 bases at V and 7 bases at J, with 16 bases between. The CDR3 loop reads CASSSTQTKGEKLFF. CDR3 nucleotide sequence: TGTGCCAGCAGTTCTACTCAAACTAAAGGTGAAAAACTGTTTTTT.

The chain recombines TRBV7-9 with TRBJ2-7, with TRBD2 identical over 10 bases. There are 12 residues in the CDR3. Unmatched junction bases numbered 7, after V lost 5 bases and J lost 12 bases. The germline CDR1 and CDR2 sequences are SEHNR and FQNEAQ (reference sequence). This chain's CDR3 is CASSPGLAEWYF. CDR3 coding DNA: TGTGCCAGCAGCCCCGGACTAGCGGAGTGGTACTTC.

The chain uses TRBV7-2 and TRBJ1-1; 8 bases fit TRBD1. The CDR3 covers 13 residues. Germline CDR1 SGHTA, CDR2 FQGNSA. V shed 4 bases, J shed 6 bases, and the junction held 4 bases outside the gene matches. The CDR3 here is CASSSLDRAEAFF. Written as DNA, the CDR3 is TGTGCCAGCAGCTCCCTGGACAGGGCTGAAGCTTTCTTT.

The chain couples TRBV9 to TRBJ2-5; 9 bases are shared with TRBD2. The ends lost 0 bases at V and 5 bases at J; junction bases unmatched: 11. Germline V gene sequence: CDR1 SGDLS, CDR2 YYNGEE. The CDR3 is 17 amino acids. Here the CDR3 DNA reads TGTGCCAGCAGCGTAGCTGAGAGTCTTGGACTAGCGGAGACCCAGTACTTC. This gives the protein CASSVAESLGLAETQYF.

The rearrangement joins TRBV29-1 to TRBJ2-5, with D possibly TRBD2 on 5 matching bases. The CDR3 totals 12 residues. Per the germline V gene, CDR1 is SQVTM and CDR2 is ANQGSEA. V lost 5 bases, J lost 7 bases, and 14 bases lay in between. CDR3: CSVRADFGTQYF. CDR3 DNA sequence: TGCAGCGTTAGGGCGGACTTTGGGACCCAGTACTTC.

The V call is TRBV14, the J call TRBJ1-2, with TRBD1 matching 8 bases. Trimming cost V 4 bases and J 8 bases; bases outside gene matches: 9. From germline, CDR1 is SGHDN and CDR2 FVKESK. The CDR3 runs 14 residues. CDR3 sequence: CASSPRTGMDGYTF. In DNA form, the CDR3 reads TGTGCCAGCAGCCCTCGGACAGGGATGGACGGCTACACCTTC. The full variable domain, in which reference TRBV14 and TRBJ1-2 provide the parts outside the CDR3, is EAGVTQFPSHSVIEKGQTVTLRCDPISGHDNLYWYRRVMGKEIKFLLHFVKESKQDESGMPNNRFLAERTGGTYSTLKVQPAELEDSGVYFCASSPRTGMDGYTFGSGTRLTVV.

This chain joins TRBV14 and TRBJ2-1; D gene uncertain. Between the trimmed V and J ends, which lost 1 base and 7 bases, there was a span of 8 bases. CDR1 is SGHDN and CDR2 is FVKESK in the germline V gene. The CDR3 sequence is 13 residues long. This CDR3 is CASSQGAGNEQFF. In DNA, the CDR3 is TGTGCCAGCAGCCAAGGAGCAGGTAATGAGCAGTTCTTC.

The CDR3 DNA follows: TGCGCCAGCAGCCAAGATGGCTGGGAGGGGAACACTGAAGCTTTCTTT. The encoded protein is CASSQDGWEGNTEAFF. This chain uses TRBV4-1 with TRBJ1-1; D ambiguous. The V and J ends lost 0 bases and 1 base respectively, with 12 bases between them. Germline V gene sequence: CDR1 MGHRA, CDR2 YSYEKL. The CDR3 is made up of 16 amino acids.

V gene TRBV9 combines with J gene TRBJ2-1; 12 positions agree with TRBD1. J lost 7 bases, V lost 4 bases, and 12 bases had no gene match. Germline loops: CDR1 SGDLS, CDR2 YYNGEE. CDR3 length: 17 amino acids. The CDR3 bases are TGTGCCAGCAGCCCTAGCCCACGGGACAGGGGGCAAAATGAGCAGTTCTTC. Protein sequence: CASSPSPRDRGQNEQFF.

The chain carries TRBV5-1 and TRBJ2-1; 9 bases agree with TRBD1. Losses at the gene ends were 0 bases for V and 3 bases for J; bases not matched to a gene: 4. Per germline, CDR1 SGHRS and CDR2 YFSETQ. This CDR3 region has 16 residues. DNA of the CDR3: TGCGCCAGCAGCTTGGGGGGACAGGGAATCTACAATGAGCAGTTCTTC. Translating gives CASSLGGQGIYNEQFF.

Here the CDR3 reads CASSHDPGQSAYEQYF. The CDR3 DNA sequence: TGTGCCAGCAGCCATGACCCGGGACAGAGCGCCTACGAGCAGTACTTC. V usage is TRBV4-2 and J usage is TRBJ2-7, with 7 positions matching TRBD1. The CDR3 length is 16 residues. With V trimmed by 3 bases and J by 2 bases, 10 bases remained unmatched. Germline loops: CDR1 LGHNA, CDR2 YNFKEQ.

The chain uses TRBV18 and TRBJ2-5; 11 positions match TRBD2. Losses at the gene ends were 3 bases for V and 4 bases for J; bases not matched to a gene: 4. This CDR3 spans 15 amino acids. Germline loops: CDR1 KGHSH, CDR2 LQKENI. This CDR3 is CASSPSGGASETQYF. The CDR3 DNA reads TGTGCCAGCTCACCTAGCGGGGGGGCCTCAGAGACCCAGTACTTC.

The chain couples TRBV28 to TRBJ1-2; 9 bases line up with TRBD1. Germline V lookup: CDR1 MDHEN, CDR2 SYDVKM. The CDR3 loop spans 16 amino acids. With V trimmed by 5 bases and J by 4 bases, 11 bases remained unmatched. The CDR3 sequence: CASSLPGTGNGYGYTF. As DNA, the CDR3 is TGTGCCAGCAGTCTTCCCGGGACAGGGAACGGCTATGGCTACACCTTC.

The rearrangement uses TRBV15 and TRBJ2-5; 7 nucleotides align to TRBD2. Germline V gene sequence: CDR1 LNHNV, CDR2 YYDKDF (reference sequence). Trimming cost V 1 base and J 0 bases; bases outside gene matches: 8. This CDR3 is built from 17 residues. CDR3 amino acids: CATSRVGLAVYQETQYF. The CDR3 DNA is TGTGCCACCAGCAGAGTTGGTCTAGCGGTGTACCAAGAGACCCAGTACTTC.

This chain connects TRBV7-9 to TRBJ2-7, with D possibly matching TRBD1 (5 bases). V shed 5 bases and J shed 7 bases, with 21 bases lying between them. Looked up from germline, CDR1 is SEHNR and CDR2 is FQNEAQ (reference sequence). The CDR3 loop spans 15 amino acids. The CDR3 is CASSEQENGRGEQYV. In DNA form, the CDR3 reads TGTGCCAGCAGCGAACAGGAGAATGGAAGGGGTGAGCAGTACGTC.

V is TRBV7-2 and J is TRBJ1-2; D gene ambiguous. The CDR3 covers 14 residues. CDR1 and CDR2 from the germline V gene are SGHTA and FQGNSA. V shed 5 bases and J shed 6 bases, with 16 bases lying between them. The DNA for the CDR3 is TGTGCCAGCAGCCCACATCCGGGGTTGGATGGCTACACCTTC. This codes for CASSPHPGLDGYTF.